Each of the 10 T cell receptor beta chains below was sequenced from the same sample in a study of blood T cell repertoires in COVID-19. Here immunoSEQ multiplex PCR was the method, and the copy in TCRdb shows in-frame clones only, minus some. The sample contains approximately 65,000 clones, about 80% of which appear only once. The specimen was peripheral blood. The receptors were sampled from a human donor in a cohort sampled during active COVID-19.

The J gene is TRBJ2-1, the V gene TRBV11-2; D might be TRBD1 (5 bases). Germline values: CDR1 SGHAT, CDR2 FQNNGV. The CDR3 totals 14 residues. The V gene lost 3 bases and the J gene lost 5 bases, with 11 bases spanning the gap. The CDR3 DNA reads as TGTGCCAGCAGCTTCGGCGCCAGGGACAATGAGCAGTTCTTC. It codes for CASSFGARDNEQFF.

The chain recombines TRBV25-1 with TRBJ2-2; the D gene is possibly TRBD2 (6 bases). Per germline, CDR1 MGHDK and CDR2 SYGVNS. V lost 5 bases and J 3 bases, leaving 7 bases between the germline ends. The CDR3 consists of 13 residues. CDR3 coding DNA: TGTGCCAGCAGTTGGGGGGACACCGGGGAGCTGTTTTTT. It codes for CASSWGDTGELFF.

This clone was observed a few times. The chain links TRBV5-5 to TRBJ1-6; perhaps TRBD1 as D (6 bases). Germline-derived CDR1 and CDR2 are SGHKS and YYEKEE (reference sequence). Trimming removed 9 bases at V and 7 bases at J, with 17 bases between. The CDR3 extends over 14 amino acids. The CDR3 protein is CATRSDSNNSPLHF. CDR3 sequence (DNA): TGTGCCACCCGGTCGGACAGTAACAATTCACCCCTCCACTTT.

V usage is TRBV7-8 and J usage is TRBJ2-3; a possible D gene is TRBD2 (6 bases). Between the trimmed V and J ends, which lost 1 base and 4 bases, there was a span of 15 bases. Germline CDR1 SGHVS, CDR2 FQNEAQ. The CDR3 runs to 16 residues. The CDR3 DNA is TGTGCCAGCAGCTTAGTCGGGGGAGCGGGCGCAGATACGCAGTATTTT. The encoded protein is CASSLVGGAGADTQYF.

V and J are TRBV7-2 and TRBJ2-7; TRBD2 matches at 12 bases. Germline CDR1 and CDR2: SGHTA and FQGNSA. This CDR3 spans 14 amino acids. Trimming took 4 bases from V and 3 from J; bases not matched to a gene: 1. The CDR3 here is CASSWTSGDYEQYF. The CDR3 DNA follows: TGTGCCAGCAGCTGGACTAGCGGGGACTACGAGCAGTACTTC.

The chain couples TRBV28 to TRBJ2-6; a possible D gene is TRBD1 (6 bases). V gave up 3 bases and J gave up 0 bases, with 12 bases separating them. This CDR3 spans 17 amino acids. From germline, CDR1 is MDHEN and CDR2 SYDVKM. The CDR3 is CASSFDRTSSGANVLTF. CDR3 nucleotide sequence: TGTGCCAGCAGTTTCGACAGGACGAGCTCTGGGGCCAACGTCCTGACTTTC.

The CDR3 here is CASSLGFADSDTQYF. CDR3 coding DNA: TGTGCCAGCAGTTTGGGCTTCGCTGATTCAGATACGCAGTATTTT. The chain joins TRBV28 to TRBJ2-3; no reliable D call. V lost 3 bases to trimming and J lost 4 bases, with 14 bases between them. This CDR3 contains 15 residues. Germline-derived CDR1 and CDR2 are MDHEN and SYDVKM.

J is TRBJ1-2 and V is TRBV10-3; unclear D gene. This CDR3 has 17 residues. The V gene's germline CDR1 is ENHRY and CDR2 SYGVKD. Trimming removed 4 bases from V and 6 bases from J, with 24 bases in between. The CDR3 DNA sequence: TGTGCCATCAGTGCTCGGCCGGTAGAAGGAGGTTCAGATGGCTACACCTTC. It encodes CAISARPVEGGSDGYTF.

The chain has TRBV4-1 and TRBJ2-1, with unresolved D. V was clipped by 1 base and J by 0 bases, with 7 bases between them. This CDR3 has 15 amino acids. Per germline, CDR1 MGHRA and CDR2 YSYEKL. The CDR3 nucleotides are TGCGCCAGCAGCCAAGCGTCGAGCTCCTACAATGAGCAGTTCTTC. This codes for CASSQASSSYNEQFF.

The rearrangement joins TRBV6-2 or TRBV6-3 to TRBJ2-7; TRBD2 matches 10 bases. The CDR3 loop spans 15 amino acids. Germline assignment: CDR1 MNHEY and CDR2 SVGEGT. V trimming: 4 bases; J trimming: 4 bases; junction bases outside the gene matches: 7. This CDR3 reads CASSFERGGPYEQYF. CDR3 nucleotides: TGTGCCAGCAGTTTCGAGCGGGGGGGACCGTACGAGCAGTACTTC.